The clone carrying this TCR beta chain has a handful of counts. Its target is unknown. The germline and genes are mouse ones. The CDR3 goes on 4 residues after the read ends, and that part is filled in from the germline J gene. Sequencing templates came from extracted RNA that was reverse transcribed into cDNA. Sequencing was performed with immunoSEQ multiplex PCR; in TCRdb, only in-frame clones are kept and a portion is missing. This sample shows about 270,000 clones and no singletons; 1.2% rests with the ten largest. The data were taken from a study of CD8+ T cells in alopecia areata. Whole-study results and caveats: Clonality exceeded that of normal scalp in lesional scalp, most notably in alopecia totalis/universalis.

The CDR3 runs to 14 residues. The germline CDR1 and CDR2 sequences are LGHNA and YNLKQL (reference sequence). Trimming removed 4 bases from V and 2 bases from J, with 10 bases in between. On the basis of CD4, CD8alpha, NKG2D, NKG2ACE and other markers, pooled cutaneous lymph node cells were sorted. Sequences were obtained from CD4+ T cells sorted from a lymph node. The sequence came from a C3H/HeJ mouse with alopecia areata. The MHC haplotype recorded for the strain is H2-k. V is TRBV5 and J is TRBJ2-5, with unresolved D. CDR3 DNA, as far as it was read: TGTGCCAGCAGCCCCCCGCGCAGCCAAGAC. Its translation: CASSPPRSQD. The CDR3 reads in full as CASSPPRSQDTQYF.